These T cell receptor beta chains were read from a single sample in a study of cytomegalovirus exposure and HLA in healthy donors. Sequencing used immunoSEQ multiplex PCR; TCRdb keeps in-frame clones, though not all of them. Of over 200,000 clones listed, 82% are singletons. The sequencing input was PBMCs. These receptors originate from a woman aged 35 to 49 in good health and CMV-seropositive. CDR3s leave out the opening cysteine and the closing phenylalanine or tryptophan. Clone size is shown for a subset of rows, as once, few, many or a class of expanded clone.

CDR3 protein: ASSIWGQGANQPQH; J gene: TRBJ1-5; clone size: NA; V gene: TRBV19
CDR3 protein: ASSLGRGVEQY; J gene: TRBJ2-7; clone size: NA; V gene: TRBV13
CDR3 protein: ASSVGNGVGETQY; J gene: TRBJ2-5; clone size: NA; V gene: TRBV9
CDR3 protein: ASSSSTSGGADTGELF; J gene: TRBJ2-2; clone size: NA; V gene: TRBV7-7
CDR3 protein: SARGPNEQF; J gene: TRBJ2-1; clone size: once; V gene: TRBV20-1
CDR3 protein: ASSQVLVGTEAF; J gene: TRBJ1-1; clone size: NA; V gene: TRBV4-3
CDR3 protein: ASSPGLAGWQF; J gene: TRBJ2-1; clone size: NA; V gene: TRBV5-1
CDR3 protein: ASNPAGTGNTYEQY; J gene: TRBJ2-7; clone size: NA; V gene: TRBV6-6
CDR3 protein: ASRRRGLPKNGAEAF; J gene: TRBJ1-1; clone size: NA; V gene: TRBV19
CDR3 protein: ASSKETLCHRGPQPQH; J gene: TRBJ1-5; clone size: NA; V gene: TRBV21-1
CDR3 protein: ASSPTGLSYEQY; J gene: TRBJ2-7; clone size: NA; V gene: TRBV6-1
CDR3 protein: ASSPGLAGGHLSEQF; J gene: TRBJ2-1; clone size: NA; V gene: TRBV5-4
CDR3 protein: ASSQEQGGEQF; J gene: TRBJ2-1; clone size: NA; V gene: TRBV14
CDR3 protein: ASSPSGLEYNEQF; J gene: TRBJ2-1; clone size: NA; V gene: TRBV5-1
CDR3 protein: ATDTGSSEKLF; J gene: TRBJ1-4; clone size: NA; V gene: TRBV19
CDR3 protein: ASRQGEAF; J gene: TRBJ1-1; clone size: few; V gene: TRBV19
CDR3 protein: ASSVASGRMHEQY; J gene: TRBJ2-7; clone size: NA; V gene: TRBV9
CDR3 protein: ASSQREGTYNSPLH; J gene: TRBJ1-6; clone size: NA; V gene: TRBV14
CDR3 protein: ASSFRDRGTDTQY; J gene: TRBJ2-3; clone size: NA; V gene: TRBV19
CDR3 protein: ASRTGPYSGNTIY; J gene: TRBJ1-3; clone size: NA; V gene: TRBV9
CDR3 protein: ASSALTANTIY; J gene: TRBJ1-3; clone size: NA; V gene: TRBV9
CDR3 protein: ASRQTGSTYEQY; J gene: TRBJ2-7; clone size: NA; V gene: TRBV13
CDR3 protein: ASSQETPGVSYEQY; J gene: TRBJ2-7; clone size: NA; V gene: TRBV4-1
CDR3 protein: ASDFETGDYT; J gene: TRBJ1-2; clone size: once; V gene: TRBV6-1
CDR3 protein: ASSAQGSGGNTIY; J gene: TRBJ1-3; clone size: NA; V gene: TRBV7-9
CDR3 protein: AWQQGGNYGYT; J gene: TRBJ1-2; clone size: once; V gene: TRBV30
CDR3 protein: ASSDRGRGADQPQH; J gene: TRBJ1-5; clone size: NA; V gene: TRBV2
CDR3 protein: ASSPSPPGQGWEEQY; J gene: TRBJ2-7; clone size: NA; V gene: TRBV5-5
CDR3 protein: VIGRQGMNTEAF; J gene: TRBJ1-1; clone size: NA; V gene: TRBV6-1
CDR3 protein: ASSQSTDQPQH; J gene: TRBJ1-5; clone size: NA; V gene: TRBV14
CDR3 protein: ASSSGGVINQPQH; J gene: TRBJ1-5; clone size: NA; V gene: TRBV7-9
CDR3 protein: ASSLAGTNYGYT; J gene: TRBJ1-2; clone size: NA; V gene: TRBV28
CDR3 protein: ASRAGANTGELF; J gene: TRBJ2-2; clone size: NA; V gene: TRBV19
CDR3 protein: ASKTGTGEFEQY; J gene: TRBJ2-7; clone size: NA; V gene: TRBV2
CDR3 protein: ASSLNSVRSPLH; J gene: TRBJ1-6; clone size: NA; V gene: TRBV5-1
CDR3 protein: ASAVGGDTEAF; J gene: TRBJ1-1; clone size: NA; V gene: TRBV7-2
CDR3 protein: ASSQTGNTEAF; J gene: TRBJ1-1; clone size: NA; V gene: TRBV6-6
CDR3 protein: ASSEPGQTQY; J gene: TRBJ2-3; clone size: NA; V gene: TRBV11-3
CDR3 protein: ASRKGGLANEQY; J gene: TRBJ2-7; clone size: NA; V gene: TRBV6-1
CDR3 protein: ASSLPNNEQF; J gene: TRBJ2-1; clone size: NA; V gene: TRBV7-2